The rows below give T cell receptor beta chains drawn from one sample of a study of CD8 T cells in Susac syndrome. TCRdb re-called the immunoSEQ multiplex PCR reads through MiXCR, storing one row per CDR3 protein. Seen here are 150,000 or so distinct CDR3 sequences, around 93% observed once, and the top ten hold roughly 0.14%. Specimen: CD4+ T cells from PBMCs. These receptor sequences come from a human donor with Susac syndrome. Each CDR3 is given with its conserved first and last residue. Each record gives: D gene, V gene, J gene, clone size, CDR3 DNA, CDR3 protein. A D gene is named only where the DNA matches it firmly. Expanded clones are given a class, and other clones once, few, many or no size at all.

D gene: -; V gene: TRBV3-1; J gene: TRBJ1-5; clone size: -; CDR3 DNA: TGTGCCAGCAGCCAAGCATGGGTGAATCAGCCCCAGCATTTT; CDR3 protein: CASSQAWVNQPQHF
D gene: -; V gene: TRBV9; J gene: TRBJ1-1; clone size: -; CDR3 DNA: TGTGCCAGCAGCGTACATGGGGGCACTGAAGCTTTCTTT; CDR3 protein: CASSVHGGTEAFF
D gene: -; V gene: TRBV14; J gene: TRBJ1-1; clone size: once; CDR3 DNA: TGTGCCAGCAGCCAACGACAGGTTGCGAGTACTGAAGCTTTCTTT; CDR3 protein: CASSQRQVASTEAFF
D gene: TRBD1; V gene: TRBV2; J gene: TRBJ2-4; clone size: -; CDR3 DNA: TGTGCCAGCAGCGAGACAGGGTTTACGGACATTCAGTACTTC; CDR3 protein: CASSETGFTDIQYF
D gene: -; V gene: TRBV30; J gene: TRBJ1-2; clone size: -; CDR3 DNA: TGTGCCTCCCGACATGGTGGCTACACCTTC; CDR3 protein: CASRHGGYTF
D gene: -; V gene: TRBV29-1; J gene: TRBJ1-1; clone size: -; CDR3 DNA: TGCAGCGTTAGCAGGGTGCTGAACACTGAAGCTTTCTTT; CDR3 protein: CSVSRVLNTEAFF
D gene: -; V gene: TRBV14; J gene: TRBJ2-7; clone size: -; CDR3 DNA: TGTGCCAGCAGCCAAGTCCACGAGCAGTACTTC; CDR3 protein: CASSQVHEQYF
D gene: -; V gene: TRBV12-3/TRBV12-4; J gene: TRBJ2-2; clone size: -; CDR3 DNA: TGTGCCAGCAGTTGGGGGGGCGACACCGGGGAGCTGTTTTTT; CDR3 protein: CASSWGGDTGELFF
D gene: TRBD1; V gene: TRBV30; J gene: TRBJ2-7; clone size: -; CDR3 DNA: TGTGCCTGGGGAAAGGACAGGGGATCCGAGCAGTACTTC; CDR3 protein: CAWGKDRGSEQYF
D gene: TRBD2; V gene: TRBV9; J gene: TRBJ2-7; clone size: -; CDR3 DNA: TGTGCCAGCAGCCGAAAGACTAGCGGCAACTACGAGCAGTACTTC; CDR3 protein: CASSRKTSGNYEQYF
D gene: TRBD2; V gene: TRBV6-5; J gene: TRBJ2-1; clone size: -; CDR3 DNA: TGTGCCAGCAGTTACTCGCCTAGCGGGATCCCTTACAATGAGCAGTTCTTC; CDR3 protein: CASSYSPSGIPYNEQFF
D gene: TRBD2; V gene: TRBV20-1; J gene: TRBJ2-1; clone size: -; CDR3 DNA: TGCAGTGCCCCTCCGGGGCGAGGGAGGGCCTACAATGAGCAGTTCTTC; CDR3 protein: CSAPPGRGRAYNEQFF
D gene: -; V gene: TRBV6-5; J gene: TRBJ2-6; clone size: -; CDR3 DNA: TGTGCCAGCAGCCGCCTGGGGGCTGGGGCCAACGTCCTGACTTTC; CDR3 protein: CASSRLGAGANVLTF
D gene: TRBD2; V gene: TRBV25-1; J gene: TRBJ2-3; clone size: -; CDR3 DNA: TGTGCCAGCAGTGATCTAGCGGGTAACACAGATACGCAGTATTTT; CDR3 protein: CASSDLAGNTDTQYF
D gene: -; V gene: TRBV20-1; J gene: TRBJ1-1; clone size: -; CDR3 DNA: TGCAGTGCTAGAGATCAGGGACGGTTGAACACTGAAGCTTTCTTT; CDR3 protein: CSARDQGRLNTEAFF
D gene: -; V gene: TRBV20-1; J gene: TRBJ2-7; clone size: -; CDR3 DNA: TGCAGTGCTAGAGATCGCCGGGGCGATTCCTACGAGCAGTACTTC; CDR3 protein: CSARDRRGDSYEQYF
D gene: -; V gene: TRBV3-1; J gene: TRBJ2-7; clone size: -; CDR3 DNA: TGTGCCAGCAGCCAAGCTAATACCGGGACCCTAGGGGAGCAGTACTTC; CDR3 protein: CASSQANTGTLGEQYF
D gene: TRBD2; V gene: TRBV12-3/TRBV12-4; J gene: TRBJ2-2; clone size: -; CDR3 DNA: TGTGCCAGCAGAGTGACTAGCGGGAGCACCGGGGAGCTGTTTTTT; CDR3 protein: CASRVTSGSTGELFF
D gene: -; V gene: TRBV4-3; J gene: TRBJ2-7; clone size: -; CDR3 DNA: TGCGCCAGCAGCCAAGAATCTGGGGGCGAGTACGAGCAGTACTTC; CDR3 protein: CASSQESGGEYEQYF
D gene: -; V gene: TRBV7-2; J gene: TRBJ2-6; clone size: -; CDR3 DNA: TGTGCCAGCAGCTTAGCTAGGCAAGGGGCCAACGTCCTGACTTTC; CDR3 protein: CASSLARQGANVLTF
D gene: -; V gene: TRBV6-6; J gene: TRBJ1-2; clone size: once; CDR3 DNA: TGTGCCAGCACTTGGAGAGGGGACTATGGCTACACCTTC; CDR3 protein: CASTWRGDYGYTF
D gene: -; V gene: TRBV29-1; J gene: TRBJ2-5; clone size: -; CDR3 DNA: TGCAGCGTTGCCGTTCAGGTACAAGAGACCCAGTACTTC; CDR3 protein: CSVAVQVQETQYF
D gene: -; V gene: TRBV6-1; J gene: TRBJ1-2; clone size: -; CDR3 DNA: TGTGCCAGCACTATGGATCAACCCGCATCCTCTTATGGCTACACCTTC; CDR3 protein: CASTMDQPASSYGYTF
D gene: -; V gene: TRBV20-1; J gene: TRBJ1-1; clone size: -; CDR3 DNA: TGCAGTGCTAGCCCTAAGAACACTGAAGCTTTCTTT; CDR3 protein: CSASPKNTEAFF
D gene: -; V gene: TRBV7-9; J gene: TRBJ1-2; clone size: once; CDR3 DNA: TGTGCCAGCAGAATATCCGGAGGGCCTAACTATGGCTACACCTTC; CDR3 protein: CASRISGGPNYGYTF
D gene: -; V gene: TRBV2; J gene: TRBJ2-6; clone size: -; CDR3 DNA: TGTGCCAGCAGTGAATTAGGCACTGGGGCCAACGTCCTGACTTTC; CDR3 protein: CASSELGTGANVLTF
D gene: TRBD2; V gene: TRBV20-1; J gene: TRBJ2-1; clone size: -; CDR3 DNA: TGCAGTGCTAGAGATCTACGGGGGGGCCTACACAATGAGCAGTTCTTC; CDR3 protein: CSARDLRGGLHNEQFF
D gene: TRBD2; V gene: TRBV20-1; J gene: TRBJ2-7; clone size: -; CDR3 DNA: TGCAGTGCTAGCAGGACTAGCGGGACCCACGAGCAGTACTTC; CDR3 protein: CSASRTSGTHEQYF
D gene: TRBD2; V gene: TRBV28; J gene: TRBJ2-1; clone size: -; CDR3 DNA: TGTGCCAGCAAGTGGGACGGGGGGGCCGGGGCCAATGAGCAGTTCTTC; CDR3 protein: CASKWDGGAGANEQFF
D gene: -; V gene: TRBV5-4; J gene: TRBJ2-3; clone size: -; CDR3 DNA: TGTGCCAGCAGCCGAACCCACTTGGGGGATGATACGCAGTATTTT; CDR3 protein: CASSRTHLGDDTQYF
D gene: TRBD2; V gene: TRBV20-1; J gene: TRBJ2-5; clone size: -; CDR3 DNA: TGCAGTGCTACGACTAGCGGGATTCAAGAGACCCAGTACTTC; CDR3 protein: CSATTSGIQETQYF
D gene: -; V gene: TRBV7-9; J gene: TRBJ2-5; clone size: -; CDR3 DNA: TGTGCCAGCAGCCAGGGGACTTTCCAAGAGACCCAGTACTTC; CDR3 protein: CASSQGTFQETQYF
D gene: TRBD1; V gene: TRBV12-3/TRBV12-4; J gene: TRBJ1-6; clone size: -; CDR3 DNA: TGTGCCAGCAGTTCGGACAGGGCAGCATCACCCCTCCACTTT; CDR3 protein: CASSSDRAASPLHF
D gene: TRBD1; V gene: TRBV5-1; J gene: TRBJ1-1; clone size: -; CDR3 DNA: TGCGCCAGCAGCCCACAGGGGGTCTACACTGAAGCTTTCTTT; CDR3 protein: CASSPQGVYTEAFF
D gene: TRBD1; V gene: TRBV30; J gene: TRBJ1-1; clone size: -; CDR3 DNA: TGTGCCGGAGACAGGGGAGGAGACACTGAAGCTTTCTTT; CDR3 protein: CAGDRGGDTEAFF